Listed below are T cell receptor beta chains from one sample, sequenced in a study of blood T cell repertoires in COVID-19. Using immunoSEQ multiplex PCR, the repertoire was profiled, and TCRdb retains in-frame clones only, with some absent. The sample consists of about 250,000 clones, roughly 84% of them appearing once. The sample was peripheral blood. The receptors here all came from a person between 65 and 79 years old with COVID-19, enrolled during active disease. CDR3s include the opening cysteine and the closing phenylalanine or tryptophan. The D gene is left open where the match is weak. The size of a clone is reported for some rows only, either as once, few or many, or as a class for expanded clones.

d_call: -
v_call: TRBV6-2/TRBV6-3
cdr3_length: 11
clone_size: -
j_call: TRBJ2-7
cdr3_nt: TGTGCCAGCAGCCACACGGGACTCCAGTACTTC
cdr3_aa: CASSHTGLQYF

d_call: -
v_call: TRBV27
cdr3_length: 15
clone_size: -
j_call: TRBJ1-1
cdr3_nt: TGTGCCAGCAGTAAATCAGGTGGCCGGAACACTGAAGCTTTCTTT
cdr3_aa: CASSKSGGRNTEAFF

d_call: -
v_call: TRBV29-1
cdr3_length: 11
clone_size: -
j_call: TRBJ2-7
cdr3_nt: TGCAGCGCACGAACTCTCGGCGAGCAGTACTTC
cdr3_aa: CSARTLGEQYF

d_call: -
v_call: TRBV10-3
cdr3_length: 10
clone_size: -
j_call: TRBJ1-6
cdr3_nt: TGTGCCATCGGGCCACCACCCCTCCACTTT
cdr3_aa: CAIGPPPLHF

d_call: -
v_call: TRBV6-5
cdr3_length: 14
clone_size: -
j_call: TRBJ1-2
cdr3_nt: TGTGCCAGCAGGTTTACCGGGACATCTTCTGGCTACACCTTC
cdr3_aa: CASRFTGTSSGYTF

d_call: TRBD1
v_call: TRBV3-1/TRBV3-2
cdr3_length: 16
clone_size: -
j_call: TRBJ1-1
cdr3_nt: TGTGCCAGCAGCCAAGGGCGGGGACAGAGGAACACTGAAGCTTTCTTT
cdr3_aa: CASSQGRGQRNTEAFF

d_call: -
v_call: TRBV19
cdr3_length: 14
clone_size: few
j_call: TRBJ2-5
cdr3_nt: TGTGCCAGTAGTATTTGGGGCCCACAAGAGACCCAGTACTTC
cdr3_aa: CASSIWGPQETQYF

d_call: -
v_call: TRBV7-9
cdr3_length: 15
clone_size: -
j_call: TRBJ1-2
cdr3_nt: TGTGCCAGCAGCTTAGCAATACAGGGATCCCTTGGCTACACCTTC
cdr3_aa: CASSLAIQGSLGYTF

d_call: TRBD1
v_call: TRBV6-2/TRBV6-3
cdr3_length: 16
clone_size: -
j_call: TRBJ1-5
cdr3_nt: TGTGCCAGCAGTTACTCCCAGGGGGCTAGTAATCAGCCCCAGCATTTT
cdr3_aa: CASSYSQGASNQPQHF

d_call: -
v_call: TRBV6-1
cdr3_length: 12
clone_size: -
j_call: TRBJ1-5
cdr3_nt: TGTGCCAGCAGTGAAAGTACTGAGCCCCAGCATTTT
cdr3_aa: CASSESTEPQHF

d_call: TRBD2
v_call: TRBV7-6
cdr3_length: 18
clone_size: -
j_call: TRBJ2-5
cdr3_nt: TGTGCCAGCAGCTTATTTGGTAGCGGGGTACTGGGGGCAGAGACCCAGTACTTC
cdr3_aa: CASSLFGSGVLGAETQYF

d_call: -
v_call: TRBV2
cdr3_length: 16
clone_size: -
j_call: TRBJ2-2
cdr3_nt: TGTGCCAGCAGTAGACACAGAATTTCGAACACCGGGGAGCTGTTTTTT
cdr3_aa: CASSRHRISNTGELFF

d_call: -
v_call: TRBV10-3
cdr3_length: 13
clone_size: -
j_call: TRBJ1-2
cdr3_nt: TGTGCCGTAACTAACAGGGCCTTCTATGGCTACACCTTC
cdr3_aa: CAVTNRAFYGYTF

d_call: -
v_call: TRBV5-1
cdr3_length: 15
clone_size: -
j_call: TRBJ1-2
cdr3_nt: TGCGCCAGCAGCCCCCGGACAGAGAATAACTATGGCTACACCTTC
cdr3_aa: CASSPRTENNYGYTF

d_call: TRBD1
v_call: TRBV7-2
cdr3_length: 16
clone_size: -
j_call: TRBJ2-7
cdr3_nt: TGTGCCAGCAGCTTAGCTGTGGGGACAGGCTTCTACGAGCAGTACTTC
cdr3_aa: CASSLAVGTGFYEQYF

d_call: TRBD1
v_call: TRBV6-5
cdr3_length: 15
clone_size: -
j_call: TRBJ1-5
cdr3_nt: TGTGCCAGCAAGGACAGGGCTAGTAGCAATCAGCCCCAGCATTTT
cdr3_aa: CASKDRASSNQPQHF

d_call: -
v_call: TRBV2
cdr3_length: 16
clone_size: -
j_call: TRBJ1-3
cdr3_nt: TGTGCCAGCAGTGTTGGGCAATTCGGCTCTGGAAACACCATATATTTT
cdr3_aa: CASSVGQFGSGNTIYF

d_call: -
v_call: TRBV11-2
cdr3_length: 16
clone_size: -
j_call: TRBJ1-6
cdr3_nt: TGTGCCAGCAGCTTAGGGCAGGGGCGAGGTAATTCACCCCTCCACTTT
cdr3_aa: CASSLGQGRGNSPLHF

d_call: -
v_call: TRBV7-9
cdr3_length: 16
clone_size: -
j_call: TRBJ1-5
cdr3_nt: TGTGCCAGCAGCTTAGCGTTGTCTAGTGAGAATCAGCCCCAGCATTTT
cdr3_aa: CASSLALSSENQPQHF

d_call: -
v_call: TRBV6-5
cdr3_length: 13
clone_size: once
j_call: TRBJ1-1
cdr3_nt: TGTGCCAGCAGTTCCGGGATGAACACTGAAGCTTTCTTT
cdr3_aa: CASSSGMNTEAFF

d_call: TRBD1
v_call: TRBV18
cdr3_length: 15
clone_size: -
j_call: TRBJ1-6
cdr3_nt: TGTGCCAGCTCACCATTCGGGACAGGATCCTCCCCCCTCCACTTT
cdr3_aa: CASSPFGTGSSPLHF

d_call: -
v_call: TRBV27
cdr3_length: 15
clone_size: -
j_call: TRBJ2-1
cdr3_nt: TGTGCCAGCAGCCGGGGGACCCCGTCCTACAATGAGCAGTTCTTC
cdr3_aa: CASSRGTPSYNEQFF

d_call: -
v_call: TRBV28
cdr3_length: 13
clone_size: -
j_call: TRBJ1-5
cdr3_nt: TGTGCCAGCAGATCCATTAGCAATCAGCCCCAGCATTTT
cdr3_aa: CASRSISNQPQHF

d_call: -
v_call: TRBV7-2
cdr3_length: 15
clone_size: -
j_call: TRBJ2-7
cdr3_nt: TGTGCCAGCAGCGGCGGACTGATCAGCAGCTACGAGCAGTACTTC
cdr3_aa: CASSGGLISSYEQYF

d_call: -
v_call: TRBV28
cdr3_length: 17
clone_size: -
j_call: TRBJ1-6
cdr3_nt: TGTGCCAGCAACCACGCGTCGGGGGGCCAACGTAATTCACCCCTCCACTTT
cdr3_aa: CASNHASGGQRNSPLHF

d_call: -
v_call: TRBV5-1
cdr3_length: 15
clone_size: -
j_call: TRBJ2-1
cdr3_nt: TGCGCCAGCAGCTTGGGGGGGGGCTCCCACAATGAGCAGTTCTTC
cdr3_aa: CASSLGGGSHNEQFF

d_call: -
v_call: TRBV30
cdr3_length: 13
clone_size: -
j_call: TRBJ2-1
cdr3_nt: TGTGCCTGGAGTGATAGCGGATACAATGAGCAGTTCTTC
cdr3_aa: CAWSDSGYNEQFF

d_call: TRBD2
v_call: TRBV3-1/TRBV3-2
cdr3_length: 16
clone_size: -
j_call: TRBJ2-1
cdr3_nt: TGTGCCAGCAGCAAACTAGCGGGACTTAGGGGAAATGAGCAGTTCTTC
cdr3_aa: CASSKLAGLRGNEQFF

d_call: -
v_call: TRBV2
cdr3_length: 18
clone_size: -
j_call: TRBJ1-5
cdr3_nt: TGTGCCAGCAGTGAATCCGCGGCCGGGAGGTATAGCAATCAGCCCCAGCATTTT
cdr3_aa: CASSESAAGRYSNQPQHF

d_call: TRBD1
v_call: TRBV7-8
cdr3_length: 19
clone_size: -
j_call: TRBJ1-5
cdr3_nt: TGTGCCAGCAGCTTAGGTGCGACAGGGGGTTCGCTAGGGAATCAGCCCCAGCATTTT
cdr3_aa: CASSLGATGGSLGNQPQHF

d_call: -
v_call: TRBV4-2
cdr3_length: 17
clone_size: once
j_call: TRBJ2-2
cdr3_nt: TGTGCCAGCAGCCAATATGCGGTGGGTTCTGGGACCGGGGAGCTGTTTTTT
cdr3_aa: CASSQYAVGSGTGELFF

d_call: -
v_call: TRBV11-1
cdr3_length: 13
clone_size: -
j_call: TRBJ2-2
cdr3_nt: TGTGCCAGCAGCTCTAGGAACACCGGGGAGCTGTTTTTT
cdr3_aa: CASSSRNTGELFF

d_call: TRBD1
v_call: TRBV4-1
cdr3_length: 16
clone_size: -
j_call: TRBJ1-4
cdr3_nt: TGCGCCAGTTCTTACAGAGGGGGACAGGGGGGTGAAAAACTGTTTTTT
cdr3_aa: CASSYRGGQGGEKLFF

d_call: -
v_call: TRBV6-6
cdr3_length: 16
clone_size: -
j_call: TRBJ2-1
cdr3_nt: TGTGCCAGCAGTTACCGAGGAAGCGGCAACTACAATGAGCAGTTCTTC
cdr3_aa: CASSYRGSGNYNEQFF

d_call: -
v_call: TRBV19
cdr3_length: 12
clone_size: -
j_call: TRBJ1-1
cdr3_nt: TGTGCCAGTAGTACGACTACGCTAGAAGCTTTCTTT
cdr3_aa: CASSTTTLEAFF

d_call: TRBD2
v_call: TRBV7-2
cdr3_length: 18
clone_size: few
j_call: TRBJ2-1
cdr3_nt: TGTGCCAGCTTAAGGGTTGCGGGAGCAGCAATCTCCTACAATGAGCAGTTCTTC
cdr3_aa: CASLRVAGAAISYNEQFF

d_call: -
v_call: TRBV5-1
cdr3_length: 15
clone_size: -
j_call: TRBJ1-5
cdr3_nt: TGCGCCAGCAGCTTAAACGGAGAGTTTAATCAGCCCCAGCATTTT
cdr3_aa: CASSLNGEFNQPQHF

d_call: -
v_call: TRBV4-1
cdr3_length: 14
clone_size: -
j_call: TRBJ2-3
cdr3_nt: TGCGCCAGCAGCCAAGTCGGGGGAGCCGATACGCAGTATTTT
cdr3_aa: CASSQVGGADTQYF

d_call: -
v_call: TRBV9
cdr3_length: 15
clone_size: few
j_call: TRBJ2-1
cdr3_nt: TGTGCCAGCAGCGTGATAGGGAGCTCCTACAATGAGCAGTTCTTC
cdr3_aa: CASSVIGSSYNEQFF

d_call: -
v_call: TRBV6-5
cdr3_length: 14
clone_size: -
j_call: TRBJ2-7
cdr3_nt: TGTGCCAGCAGGGATAGCGGATCCAACTACGAGCAGTACTTC
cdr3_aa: CASRDSGSNYEQYF

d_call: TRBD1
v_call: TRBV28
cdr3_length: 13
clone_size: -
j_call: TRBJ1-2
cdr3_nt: TGTGCCAGCAGTTCCGACAGGGGGTATGGCTACACCTTC
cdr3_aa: CASSSDRGYGYTF

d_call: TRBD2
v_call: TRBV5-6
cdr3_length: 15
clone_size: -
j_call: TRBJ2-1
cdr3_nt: TGTGCCAGCAGCTTTCTACTAGCGGTATACAATGAGCAGTTCTTC
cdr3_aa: CASSFLLAVYNEQFF

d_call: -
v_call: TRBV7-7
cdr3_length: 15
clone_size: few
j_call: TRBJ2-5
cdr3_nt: TGTGCCAGCAGCTTAGTGGCGGGGGCCGGGGAGACCCAGTACTTC
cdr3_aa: CASSLVAGAGETQYF

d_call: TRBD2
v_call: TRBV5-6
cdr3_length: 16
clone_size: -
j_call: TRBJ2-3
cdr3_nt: TGTGCCAGCAGCTTCCGAGCGGGAGCAATCACAGATACGCAGTATTTT
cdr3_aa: CASSFRAGAITDTQYF

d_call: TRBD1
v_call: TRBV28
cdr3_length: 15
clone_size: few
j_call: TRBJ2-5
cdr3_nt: TGTGCCAGCAGTTTGGCCGGGACAGGGGGCGAGACCCAGTACTTC
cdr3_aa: CASSLAGTGGETQYF

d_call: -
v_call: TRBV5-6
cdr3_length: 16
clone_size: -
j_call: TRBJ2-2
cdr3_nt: TGTGCCAGCAGCTTGGAACAGGGCGTGGGCACCGGGGAGCTGTTTTTT
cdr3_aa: CASSLEQGVGTGELFF

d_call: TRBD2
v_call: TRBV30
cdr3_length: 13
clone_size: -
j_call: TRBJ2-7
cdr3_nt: TGTGCCTGGAGCCCGGGACTAGCTCTCGAGCAGTACTTC
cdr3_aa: CAWSPGLALEQYF

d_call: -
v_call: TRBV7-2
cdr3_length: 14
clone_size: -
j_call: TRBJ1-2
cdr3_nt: TGTGCCAGCAGCTTAGGGATGCGGGATTCTGGCTACACCTTC
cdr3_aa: CASSLGMRDSGYTF

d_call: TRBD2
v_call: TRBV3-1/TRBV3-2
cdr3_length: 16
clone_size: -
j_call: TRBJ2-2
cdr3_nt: TGTGCCAGCAGCCCTCAGACTCCGGGACTAGCCGGGGAGCTGTTTTTT
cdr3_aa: CASSPQTPGLAGELFF